Following are 23 T cell receptor beta chains from one sample sequenced in a study of blood T cell repertoires in COVID-19. The repertoire was sequenced with immunoSEQ multiplex PCR; TCRdb's copy has only in-frame clones and lacks some. The top ten hold over 6% of the sample, which has around 250,000 clones, approximately 86% seen once. The sample was peripheral blood. The source is a woman aged 70 to 79 with active or convalescent COVID-19.

The chain uses TRBV5-8 and TRBJ1-6; 7 bases fit TRBD1. Germline values: CDR1 SGHTS, CDR2 YDEGEE. The CDR3 is made up of 17 amino acids. Trimming took 3 bases from V and 7 from J; bases not matched to a gene: 13. CDR3 sequence reads: CASSSGKGQIFNSPLHF. DNA for the CDR3: TGTGCCAGCAGCTCTGGAAAGGGACAGATATTCAATTCACCCCTCCACTTT.

The gene calls are TRBV7-9 and TRBJ2-6, with TRBD1 as a possible D gene (6 bases). The CDR3 covers 15 residues. The V gene lost 4 bases and the J gene lost 4 bases, with 11 bases spanning the gap. Germline V gene data show CDR1 as SEHNR and CDR2 as FQNEAQ (reference sequence). The CDR3: CASSSGQLGANVLTF. The CDR3, as DNA: TGTGCCAGCAGCTCCGGACAGCTCGGGGCCAACGTCCTGACTTTC.

This sequence joins TRBV18 and TRBJ1-1, with 8 bases aligning to TRBD1. V lost 6 bases to trimming and J lost 4 bases; unmatched junction nucleotides: 10. The CDR3 has 15 amino acids. The germline V gene has CDR1 KGHSH and CDR2 LQKENI. CDR3 loop: CASSPIDRGVTEAFF. The CDR3 nucleotides read TGTGCCAGCTCTCCAATTGACAGGGGAGTCACTGAAGCTTTCTTT.

The J gene is TRBJ1-1, the V gene TRBV25-1; D call uncertain. Trimming pared 5 bases from V and 1 base from J, leaving 17 bases between. Per the germline V gene, CDR1 is MGHDK and CDR2 is SYGVNS. The CDR3 extends over 16 amino acids. This CDR3 reads CASSRLGDSPNTEAFF. CDR3 DNA sequence: TGTGCCAGCAGTCGTCTCGGAGACTCCCCGAACACTGAAGCTTTCTTT. Complete variable domain (other parts from reference TRBV25-1 and TRBJ1-1): EADIYQTPRYLVIGTGKKITLECSQTMGHDKMYWYQQDPGMELHLIHYSYGVNSTEKGDLSSESTVSRIRTEHFPLTLESARPSHTSQYLCASSRLGDSPNTEAFFGQGTRLTVV.

V and J are TRBV5-4 and TRBJ1-4, with 7 bases fitting TRBD1. Losses at the gene ends were 4 bases for V and 4 bases for J; bases not matched to a gene: 7. CDR3 length: 15 residues. Germline assignment: CDR1 SGHNT and CDR2 YYREEE (reference sequence). Written as DNA, the CDR3 is TGTGCCAGCAGCCTCGGACAGGCCTATAATGAAAAACTGTTTTTT. This encodes CASSLGQAYNEKLFF.

This sequence joins TRBV7-9 and TRBJ2-5; a weak D match, TRBD2 (6 bases). Germline V CDR1 and CDR2: SEHNR, FQNEAQ (reference sequence). This CDR3 has 17 residues. With 6 bases removed from V and 5 bases from J, the gap between germline ends came to 25 bases. CDR3 loop: CASSRPGGATSSETQYF. The CDR3 DNA is TGTGCCAGCAGTCGACCTGGTGGGGCGACTAGTTCGGAGACCCAGTACTTC.

The chain is built from TRBV23-1 and TRBJ2-7; 9 bases match TRBD1. TRBV23-1 is identified as an open reading frame with a role that is uncertain. The CDR3 covers 16 residues. Losses at the gene ends were 4 bases for V and 1 base for J; bases not matched to a gene: 8. The CDR3 nucleotides read TGCGCCAGCAGTCGATTCCGGGACAGGGTTTCCTACGAGCAGTACTTC. This codes for CASSRFRDRVSYEQYF.

This clone has just one count. This chain joins TRBV7-2 and TRBJ2-1; TRBD1 might be the D (6 bases). The CDR3 runs to 19 residues. Germline V gene sequence: CDR1 SGHTA, CDR2 FQGNSA. Trimming shortened V by 1 base and J by 6 bases, and 25 bases separated the two germline ends. DNA of the CDR3: TGTGCCAGCAGCTTAGTTGGGGGCGCAACGCTTAGCTACGCCAATGAGCAGTTCTTC. Translated: CASSLVGGATLSYANEQFF.

CDR3 amino acids: CASRRTAGNTIYF. CDR3 nucleotide sequence: TGTGCCAGCAGAAGGACAGCTGGAAACACCATATATTTT. The V call is TRBV6-5, the J call TRBJ1-3, with D possibly matching TRBD1 (6 bases). Germline CDR1 is MNHEY and CDR2 is SVGAGI. V lost 6 bases and J lost 2, with 8 bases in between. The CDR3 loop spans 13 amino acids.

This clone is a singleton in its sample. The chain couples TRBV6-2 or TRBV6-3 to TRBJ1-1; no clear D gene. Germline lookup yields CDR1 MNHEY and CDR2 SVGEGT. The CDR3 is made up of 12 amino acids. V was trimmed by 4 bases and J by 5 bases, leaving 8 bases between them. CDR3 amino acids: CASSSRGTEAFF. Written as DNA, the CDR3 is TGTGCCAGCAGTTCACGGGGAACTGAAGCTTTCTTT.

The chain recombines TRBV6-1 with TRBJ1-3; D is possibly TRBD1 (6 bases). The CDR3 contains 20 residues. Trimming left V 0 bases short and J 0 bases short, with 21 bases between. Germline V gene lookup returns CDR1 MNHNS and CDR2 SASEGT. In nucleotides, the CDR3 is TGTGCCAGCAGTGAAGCGCCCGGGGGGCCCTCGTACGACTCTGGAAACACCATATATTTT. Translated, it gives CASSEAPGGPSYDSGNTIYF.

The gene calls are TRBV14 and TRBJ2-1; D is undetermined. The CDR3 has 12 amino acids. The V gene lost 4 bases and the J gene lost 16 bases, with 17 bases spanning the gap. Germline CDR1 reads SGHDN; CDR2 reads FVKESK. CDR3 DNA: TGTGCCAGCAGCCCTCAATCGGGTATGGCCTTCTTC. It is translated as CASSPQSGMAFF. Full variable domain (missing parts from reference TRBV14 and TRBJ2-1): EAGVTQFPSHSVIEKGQTVTLRCDPISGHDNLYWYRRVMGKEIKFLLHFVKESKQDESGMPNNRFLAERTGGTYSTLKVQPAELEDSGVYFCASSPQSGMAFFGPGTRLTVL.

V is TRBV19 and J is TRBJ1-5, with TRBD1 matching 7 bases. V lost 5 bases, J lost 5 bases, and 12 bases stayed unmatched. The CDR3 contains 16 residues. Germline lookup yields CDR1 LNHDA and CDR2 SQIVND (reference sequence). The CDR3 DNA reads TGTGCCAGTAGTCACCAGGGGGGCTCCAGGGATCAGCCCCAGCATTTT. Amino acid sequence: CASSHQGGSRDQPQHF.

The chain employs TRBV7-2 and TRBJ2-5; D is perhaps TRBD2 (6 bases). The CDR3 consists of 15 residues. Trimming left V 5 bases short and J 5 bases short, with 18 bases between. Germline CDR1 is SGHTA and CDR2 is FQGNSA. The CDR3 DNA follows: TGTGCCAGCAGCCTCACTAGCTCCCAAGGGGAGACCCAGTACTTC. This translates into CASSLTSSQGETQYF.

The chain joins TRBV6-5 to TRBJ1-2, with D possibly matching TRBD1 (6 bases). This CDR3 contains 15 residues. Trimming stripped 6 bases from V and 3 bases from J, with 17 bases between. Germline assignment: CDR1 MNHEY and CDR2 SVGAGI. The CDR3 coding sequence is TGTGCCAGCAGGAACGGACAGTCTGGGGACTATGGCTACACCTTC. The encoded protein is CASRNGQSGDYGYTF.

Regarding this clone: The junction does not match germline at one end; this may be a read error. CDR3 DNA: TGTGCCAGCAGTAACTCTCAGGATAGCAATCAGCCCCAGCATTTT. It codes for CASSNSQDSNQPQHF. The chain couples TRBV6-5 to TRBJ1-5; D is ambiguous. There are 15 residues in the CDR3. Germline assignment: CDR1 MNHEY and CDR2 SVGAGI.

The rearrangement links TRBV6-2 or TRBV6-3 to TRBJ1-2, with D unclear. In germline, CDR1 is MNHEY, CDR2 SVGEGT. CDR3 size: 11 residues. The V end was cut by 5 bases, the J end by 5 bases, with 6 bases between. The CDR3 loop is CASSKPYGYTF. CDR3 DNA: TGTGCCAGCAGTAAGCCATATGGCTACACCTTC.

The rearrangement uses TRBV7-6 and TRBJ2-5, with TRBD1 matching over 8 bases. The CDR3 spans 14 residues. CDR1 is SGHVS and CDR2 is FNYEAQ in the germline V gene. V dropped 6 bases and J dropped 3; count of bases not matched to a gene: 6. The CDR3 region is CASSRTGQEETQYF. DNA of the CDR3: TGTGCCAGCAGTCGTACGGGACAGGAAGAGACCCAGTACTTC.

The chain couples TRBV19 to TRBJ2-1, with 7 bases aligning to TRBD2. The CDR3 length is 12 residues. Germline V lookup: CDR1 LNHDA, CDR2 SQIVND (reference sequence). The trim removed 7 bases at V and 9 bases at J, leaving 6 bases unmatched. Here the CDR3 reads CASNQRGSEQFF. The CDR3 nucleotides read TGTGCCAGTAACCAGCGGGGAAGTGAGCAGTTCTTC.

CDR3 in amino acids: CASTHWRGDTGELFF. CDR3 sequence (DNA): TGTGCCAGTACACACTGGCGGGGGGATACCGGGGAGCTGTTTTTT. V and J are TRBV19 and TRBJ2-2; 8 nucleotides line up with TRBD2. Trimming at V came to 7 bases and at J to 5 bases, leaving 9 bases not matched to a gene. The CDR3 loop spans 15 amino acids. The germline V gene encodes CDR1 LNHDA and CDR2 SQIVND (reference sequence).

The V gene is TRBV5-1, the J gene TRBJ1-2, with 7 bases lining up with TRBD1. The CDR3 loop spans 13 amino acids. The junction had 2 bases not matched to a gene; V was cut back by 3 bases and J by 3 bases. Per germline, CDR1 SGHRS and CDR2 YFSETQ. DNA of the CDR3: TGCGCCAGCAGCTACACAGGGGACTATGGCTACACCTTC. Residues: CASSYTGDYGYTF.

This chain joins TRBV6-2 or TRBV6-3 and TRBJ2-1; TRBD1 agrees at 9 bases. The junction had 9 bases not matched to a gene; V was cut back by 2 bases and J by 7 bases. The germline CDR1 and CDR2 sequences are MNHEY and SVGEGT. The CDR3 covers 16 residues. This CDR3 reads CASSYPTGGVRNEQFF. The CDR3 DNA reads TGTGCCAGCAGTTACCCGACAGGGGGAGTAAGGAATGAGCAGTTCTTC.

CDR3: CASSFRPVSYNEQFF. In DNA, the CDR3 is TGTGCCAGCAGCTTCAGGCCAGTCTCCTACAATGAGCAGTTCTTC. The V gene is TRBV7-9, the J gene TRBJ2-1; D is uncertain. The length of the CDR3 is 15 residues. Germline V gene sequence: CDR1 SEHNR, CDR2 FQNEAQ (reference sequence). With 3 bases removed from V and 0 bases from J, the gap between germline ends came to 9 bases. The full variable domain, with the rest looked up from reference TRBV7-9 and TRBJ2-1, is DTGVSQNPRHKITKRGQNVTFRCDPISEHNRLYWYRQTLGQGPEFLTYFQNEAQLEKSRLLSDRFSAERPKGSFSTLEIQRTEQGDSAMYLCASSFRPVSYNEQFFGPGTRLTVL.